The following is a T cell receptor (beta chain) sequence with its context. This clonotype was recorded many times. This receptor's antigen is unknown. Base qualities are not provided; no much larger clone lies one nucleotide away. The record originates from a study of breast tumors, draining lymph nodes, adjacent tissues (dated by TCRdb to 2016 to 2017). With regard to the full study: The study compared TCR beta repertoires across tumor, adjacent nontumor tissue and axillary lymph nodes from breast cancer patients. The study aimed to assess the relationships and possible T-cell exchange between tumor, surrounding tissue and draining lymph node repertoires in human breast cancer. What the authors observed across the whole study: Tumors showed preferential V and J gene usage, and their T-cell repertoire diversity fell below that of lymph nodes yet above that of nontumor tissue. Rather than being directly demonstrated, the conclusion that tumor T cells originate in lymph nodes was presented as consistent with a hypothesis. The data were considered consistent with the idea that most tumor T cells come from the lymph node and then expand in tumor tissue. Tumor and nontumor tissue repertoires were significantly more similar in luminal-like than in basal-like breast cancer.

Sequencer: Illumina HiSeq 2000. TCR beta chain libraries were generated through multiplex PCR amplification. The amplified TCR beta chain products were analyzed by high-throughput sequencing. The public reads were reanalyzed by TCRdb: fastp trimming at Q25, MiXCR alignment, in-frame beta chains only. Every entry covers one CDR3 protein and lists the most common genes and DNA from its rows. This sample is represented by around 130,000 distinct CDR3 sequences; 30% to 35% of them were singletons. The ten most abundant clones make up 2% to 2.5% of the sample. Lymph node samples came from the axillary draining lymph nodes of breast cancer patients. In the germline V gene, CDR1 corresponds to SGHVS and CDR2 to FQNEAQ. From the cysteine up to the phenylalanine, the CDR3 has a length of 13 residues. Solely the CDR3 DNA is kept, with 39 bases framed from the first base. V is clipped by 1 base and J by 8 bases, and the sequence between their germline boundaries is 8 bases long.

What was sequenced was axillary lymph node tissue. The V and J segments used are TRBV7-8 and TRBJ2-2, with TRBD1 perhaps the D gene, on 5 matching bases. This sequence originates from a female donor with breast cancer. Some clones in this sample may be carry-over from other donors' samples. Here the CDR3 is given as CASSLGGWGELFF. Read as DNA, the sequence is TGTGCCAGCAGCTTAGGGGGCTGGGGGGAGCTGTTTTTT.